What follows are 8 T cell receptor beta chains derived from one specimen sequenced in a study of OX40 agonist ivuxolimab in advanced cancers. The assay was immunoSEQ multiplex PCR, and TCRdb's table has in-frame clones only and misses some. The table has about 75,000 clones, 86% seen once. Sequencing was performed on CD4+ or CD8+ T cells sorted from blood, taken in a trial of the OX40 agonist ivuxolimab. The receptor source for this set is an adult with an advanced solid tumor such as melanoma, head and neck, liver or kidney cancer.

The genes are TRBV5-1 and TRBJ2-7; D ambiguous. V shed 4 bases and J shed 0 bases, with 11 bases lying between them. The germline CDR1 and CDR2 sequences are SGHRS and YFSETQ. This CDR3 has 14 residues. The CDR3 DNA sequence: TGCGCCAGCAGCCCTTCTCCCGGCTCCTACGAGCAGTACTTC. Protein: CASSPSPGSYEQYF.

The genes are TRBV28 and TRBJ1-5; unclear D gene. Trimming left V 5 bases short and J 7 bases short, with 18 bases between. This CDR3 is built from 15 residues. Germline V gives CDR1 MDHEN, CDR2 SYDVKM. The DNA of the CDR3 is TGTGCCAGCAGTCCTCGGATTGGGTTCGGACAGCCCCAGCATTTT. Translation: CASSPRIGFGQPQHF.

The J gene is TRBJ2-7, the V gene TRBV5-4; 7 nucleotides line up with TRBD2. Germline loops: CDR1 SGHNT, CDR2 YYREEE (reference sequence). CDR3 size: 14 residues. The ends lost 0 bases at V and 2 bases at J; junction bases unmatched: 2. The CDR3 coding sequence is TGTGCCAGCAGCTTGGAGGCGGGAGCCTACGAGCAGTACTTC. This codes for CASSLEAGAYEQYF. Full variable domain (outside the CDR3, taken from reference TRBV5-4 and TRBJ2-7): ETGVTQSPTHLIKTRGQQVTLRCSSQSGHNTVSWYQQALGQGPQFIFQYYREEENGRGNFPPRFSGLQFPNYSSELNVNALELDDSALYLCASSLEAGAYEQYFGPGTRLTVT.

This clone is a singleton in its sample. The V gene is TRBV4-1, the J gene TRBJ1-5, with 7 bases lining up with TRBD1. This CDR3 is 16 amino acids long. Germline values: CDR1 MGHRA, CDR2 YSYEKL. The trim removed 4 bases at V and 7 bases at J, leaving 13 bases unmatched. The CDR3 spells CASSPFDRAFGQPQHF. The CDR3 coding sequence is TGCGCCAGCAGCCCGTTCGACAGGGCATTCGGCCAGCCCCAGCATTTT.

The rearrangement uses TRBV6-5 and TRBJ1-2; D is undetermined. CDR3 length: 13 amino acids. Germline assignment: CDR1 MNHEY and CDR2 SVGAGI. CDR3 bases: TGTGCTGCCACCCTCCTTATTAACTATGGCTACACCTTC. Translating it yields CAATLLINYGYTF.

The DNA of the CDR3 is TGTGCCAGCAGCCCGTCCCCCGTGGCTAACAATGAGCAGTTCTTC. Translation: CASSPSPVANNEQFF. The chain uses TRBV7-8 and TRBJ2-1; no definite D call. V gave up 5 bases and J gave up 5 bases, with 16 bases separating them. CDR3 length equals 15 residues. Germline-derived CDR1 and CDR2 are SGHVS and FQNEAQ. The full variable domain, completed using reference TRBV7-8 and TRBJ2-1, is GAGVSQSPRYKVAKRGQDVALRCDPISGHVSLFWYQQALGQGPEFLTYFQNEAQLDKSGLPSDRFFAERPEGSVSTLKIQRTQQEDSAVYLCASSPSPVANNEQFFGPGTRLTVL.

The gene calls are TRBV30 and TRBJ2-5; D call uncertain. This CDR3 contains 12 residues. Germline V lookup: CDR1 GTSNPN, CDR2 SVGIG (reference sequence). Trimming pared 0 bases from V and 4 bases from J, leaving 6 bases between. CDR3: CAWSVRRETQYF. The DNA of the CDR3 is TGTGCCTGGAGTGTACGTCGAGAGACCCAGTACTTC.

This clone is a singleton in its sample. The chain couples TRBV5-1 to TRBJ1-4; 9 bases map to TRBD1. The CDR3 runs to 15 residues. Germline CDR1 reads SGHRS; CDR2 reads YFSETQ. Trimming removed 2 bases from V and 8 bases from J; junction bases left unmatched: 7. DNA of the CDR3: TGCGCCAGCAGCTTCGGGGACAGGGTTTTCGAAAAACTGTTTTTT. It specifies CASSFGDRVFEKLFF.